One T cell receptor beta chain is described in this entry. Its antigen is currently unknown. This entry belongs to a study of T cell repertoires in cytomegalovirus infection. In the study overall: The public TCR beta signatures pointed to both CMV infection and matching HLA type. General study findings and limits: In two of eight donors, the top clonotype was HLA-C-restricted CMV-specific.

Via MiXCR, TCRdb re-called the reads, giving one row per CDR3 protein. This sample has about half a million distinct CDR3 sequences; 33% occur once, and the top ten carry roughly a sixth. The sequence was obtained from a human donor in good health (CMV status not recorded). Some clones in this sample may be carry-over from other donors' samples. The sequencing here drew on cultured PBMCs, taken from culture after CMV antigen stimulation.

The CDR3 is CASSLTKGFHNEQFF. In nucleotides, the CDR3 is TGTGCCAGCAGCTTAACGAAAGGCTTCCACAATGAGCAGTTCTTC. The chain carries TRBV7-6 and TRBJ2-1, with D unresolved. Trimming shortened V by 2 bases and J by 5 bases, and 13 bases separated the two germline ends. The V gene's germline CDR1 is SGHVS and CDR2 FNYEAQ. The CDR3 is 15 residues long.